This paragraph reports one T cell receptor (beta chain). This clone has ten or more counts. What this receptor recognizes is not known. Per-base quality was not reported, and no clone a single base away is much larger than it. This entry comes from a study of metastatic and nonmetastatic thyroid tumors (TCRdb year 2020). Regarding the complete study: For patients with malignant and with benign thyroid disease, the researchers compared repertoires between peripheral blood samples and tumor or nodule tissue samples. What the authors observed across the whole study: TCR beta diversity was reported as significantly higher in malignant tumors than in benign nodules, in both blood and tumor samples.

V is pared back by 4 bases and J by 1 base, with 15 bases lying between the germline termini. Per the germline V gene, SGHTA is the CDR1 and FQGNSA is the CDR2. The CDR3 spans 16 residues, from the cysteine through the phenylalanine. Kept here is only the CDR3 DNA, which spans 48 bases and is read in frame from base 1. No treatment had been received by any patient before thyroid surgery. Using T-cell receptor beta sequencing, the researchers looked back retrospectively at clinical samples from patients, gathered between the early 2010s and the late 2010s. Receptor amplification or capture employed PCR. Sequencing instrument: Illumina HiSeq 4000. High-throughput sequencing was used to profile the TCR beta-chain CDR3 region of each patient. The study's processing was this. Drawing on CDR3 differences between clinicopathological groups, the researchers built a classifier meant to tell apart patients with distant-metastatic papillary thyroid cancer. The Shannon index was used to assess repertoire diversity, and the Morisita-Horn index was used to assess tumor-blood repertoire similarity. The public reads were run again by TCRdb, first through fastp at Q25 and then through MiXCR, and only productive beta chains were kept. It is TCRdb's table, rather than the study itself, that gives the V and J calls and clone size. Across this sample there are about 32,000 clones, with 7.4% seen only once. The ten largest clones capture roughly two fifths of the sample.

The sequence is built from TRBV7-2 and TRBJ2-3, and TRBD2 may be the D gene, going by 6 matching bases. The sample was blood. The sequence was collected from a female donor with papillary thyroid cancer or a benign thyroid nodule (not recorded which). Some clones in this sample may be carry-over from other donors' samples. The nucleotide sequence reads TGTGCCAGCAGCTCCCTGGGGGGTTACCGCACAGATACGCAGTATTTT. Its coded protein is CASSSLGGYRTDTQYF.